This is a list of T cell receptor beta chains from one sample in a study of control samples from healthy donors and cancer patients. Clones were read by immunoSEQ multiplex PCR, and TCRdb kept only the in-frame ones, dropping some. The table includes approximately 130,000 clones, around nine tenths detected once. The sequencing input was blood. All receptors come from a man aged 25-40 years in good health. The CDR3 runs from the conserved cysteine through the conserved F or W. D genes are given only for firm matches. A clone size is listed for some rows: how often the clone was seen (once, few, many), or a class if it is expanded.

DNA: TGTGCCAGCAGTGAAGGACAGACTCTCTATGGCTACACCTTC
CDR3: CASSEGQTLYGYTF
size: NA
D: NA
J: TRBJ1-2
V: TRBV25-1

DNA: TGCGCCAGCAGCTTAACGGAGTATGGCTACACCTTC
CDR3: CASSLTEYGYTF
size: NA
D: NA
J: TRBJ1-2
V: TRBV5-1

DNA: TGTGCCAGCAGTGAGAGCTCCTATAATTCACCCCTCCACTTT
CDR3: CASSESSYNSPLHF
size: NA
D: NA
J: TRBJ1-6
V: TRBV6-1

DNA: TGTGCCAGCAGCCGTCTGAGCAATCAGCCCCAGCATTTT
CDR3: CASSRLSNQPQHF
size: NA
D: NA
J: TRBJ1-5
V: TRBV12-3/TRBV12-4

DNA: TGTGCCAGCAGCCCCAGGGGTAACACTGAAGCTTTCTTT
CDR3: CASSPRGNTEAFF
size: NA
D: NA
J: TRBJ1-1
V: TRBV7-3

DNA: TGCGCCAGCAGTGGAGACACGTACACTGAAGCTTTCTTT
CDR3: CASSGDTYTEAFF
size: few
D: NA
J: TRBJ1-1
V: TRBV10-1

DNA: TGTGCCAGCAGTCCCCCGGGGAACACCATATATTTT
CDR3: CASSPPGNTIYF
size: NA
D: NA
J: TRBJ1-3
V: TRBV12-3/TRBV12-4

DNA: TGTGCCATCGGTAGTAATCAGCCCCAGCATTTT
CDR3: CAIGSNQPQHF
size: NA
D: NA
J: TRBJ1-5
V: TRBV19

DNA: TGTGCCAGCAGTCCCCCCGGGAATGAAAAACTGTTTTTT
CDR3: CASSPPGNEKLFF
size: NA
D: NA
J: TRBJ1-4
V: TRBV28

DNA: TGTGCCAGCTCTCGCGGGGCTGGTCGGGAAAAACTGTTTTTT
CDR3: CASSRGAGREKLFF
size: NA
D: NA
J: TRBJ1-4
V: TRBV18

DNA: TGTGCCAGAGACCTAGGGTTTTGGTCACCCCTCCACTTT
CDR3: CARDLGFWSPLHF
size: few
D: NA
J: TRBJ1-6
V: TRBV12-3/TRBV12-4

DNA: TGTGCCTGGGCCCGGGTCGCGAGCTCTGGGGCCAACGTCCTGACTTTC
CDR3: CAWARVASSGANVLTF
size: NA
D: NA
J: TRBJ2-6
V: TRBV30

DNA: TGCGCCAGCAGCTATACGCCTGCACAGGGGTCGATGAACACTGAAGCTTTCTTT
CDR3: CASSYTPAQGSMNTEAFF
size: NA
D: TRBD1
J: TRBJ1-1
V: TRBV5-1

DNA: TGTGCCAGCAGCTTAGGGGGGAGGGATAATTCACCCCTCCACTTT
CDR3: CASSLGGRDNSPLHF
size: NA
D: NA
J: TRBJ1-6
V: TRBV13

DNA: TGTGCCAGCAGTGTCCTTGACAGGGAGGTTGGCTACACCTTC
CDR3: CASSVLDREVGYTF
size: NA
D: TRBD1
J: TRBJ1-2
V: TRBV2

DNA: TGTGCCAGCAGCTGGGGACAGGGGAATGAAGCTTTCTTT
CDR3: CASSWGQGNEAFF
size: NA
D: TRBD1
J: TRBJ1-1
V: TRBV5-4

DNA: TGTGCCAGCAGTGAAGCGCGCAGGGTAGACGAAAAACTGTTTTTT
CDR3: CASSEARRVDEKLFF
size: NA
D: NA
J: TRBJ1-4
V: TRBV2

DNA: TGTGCCAGCAGTGGGGATTCAAAGACCCAGTACTTC
CDR3: CASSGDSKTQYF
size: NA
D: NA
J: TRBJ2-5
V: TRBV25-1

DNA: TGTGCCACCAGTGGGACAGGGAAGGCTGAAGCTTTCTTT
CDR3: CATSGTGKAEAFF
size: NA
D: TRBD1
J: TRBJ1-1
V: TRBV24-1

DNA: TGTGCCAGCTCACCACGGGGGGCGCAAGAGACCCAGTACTTC
CDR3: CASSPRGAQETQYF
size: NA
D: NA
J: TRBJ2-5
V: TRBV18

DNA: TGTGCCAGCAGCCCCCAGACGGGACAGGAAGCTGAAGCTTTCTTT
CDR3: CASSPQTGQEAEAFF
size: NA
D: TRBD1
J: TRBJ1-1
V: TRBV11-2

DNA: TGTGCCATCAGGGAGGGAGGCACTGAAGCTTTCTTT
CDR3: CAIREGGTEAFF
size: NA
D: NA
J: TRBJ1-1
V: TRBV10-3

DNA: TGCGCCAGCAGTGATCCAGGGCGGGTCACCGGGGAGCTGTTTTTT
CDR3: CASSDPGRVTGELFF
size: NA
D: NA
J: TRBJ2-2
V: TRBV10-1

DNA: TGTGCCAGCAGCTTATACCTAACGGGACGCGGATACGAGCAGTACTTC
CDR3: CASSLYLTGRGYEQYF
size: NA
D: NA
J: TRBJ2-7
V: TRBV7-9

DNA: TGTGCCAGCAGCTTAGCAGGTCCAGGGGCGAGCTATGGCTACACCTTC
CDR3: CASSLAGPGASYGYTF
size: NA
D: NA
J: TRBJ1-2
V: TRBV7-2

DNA: TGTGCCAGCATTCCAGGGGGCGCGAACACCGGGGAGCTGTTTTTT
CDR3: CASIPGGANTGELFF
size: NA
D: TRBD1
J: TRBJ2-2
V: TRBV11-3

DNA: TGTGCCTGGTGCGCGGCGAGAGAGACCCAGTACTTC
CDR3: CAWCAARETQYF
size: NA
D: NA
J: TRBJ2-5
V: TRBV30

DNA: TGTGCCAGCAGCTTCTCGCAGGGTGGCTATGGCTACACCTTC
CDR3: CASSFSQGGYGYTF
size: few
D: NA
J: TRBJ1-2
V: TRBV5-8

DNA: TGCGCCAGCAGCACAACAGGGGACTTCGAGAGAGGGACCCAGTACTTC
CDR3: CASSTTGDFERGTQYF
size: NA
D: NA
J: TRBJ2-5
V: TRBV5-1

DNA: TGTGCCAGTAGTATGTTGGGGAGCAATCAGCCCCAGCATTTT
CDR3: CASSMLGSNQPQHF
size: NA
D: NA
J: TRBJ1-5
V: TRBV19

DNA: TGCAGCGTCGCCAGCGTCTTGAACACTGAAGCTTTCTTT
CDR3: CSVASVLNTEAFF
size: NA
D: NA
J: TRBJ1-1
V: TRBV29-1

DNA: TGTGCCAGCTCTAACATGAGCGGCTCCTACGAGCAGTACTTC
CDR3: CASSNMSGSYEQYF
size: NA
D: NA
J: TRBJ2-7
V: TRBV18

DNA: TGTGCCAGCAGCTTAGGGCTAGGGGGCGGGGCACCCCTCCACTTT
CDR3: CASSLGLGGGAPLHF
size: NA
D: TRBD1
J: TRBJ1-6
V: TRBV7-2

DNA: TGTGCCAGCAGCTTAGTTTACACAGCCCAAGAGACCCAGTACTTC
CDR3: CASSLVYTAQETQYF
size: NA
D: NA
J: TRBJ2-5
V: TRBV7-9

DNA: TGTGCCAGCAGTTTTGGAGTAAAGAGTCTCCTCCACTTT
CDR3: CASSFGVKSLLHF
size: NA
D: NA
J: TRBJ1-6
V: TRBV6-5

DNA: TGTGCCAGCAGCCAAGTCCGGGACCGACGAAACACCATATATTTT
CDR3: CASSQVRDRRNTIYF
size: NA
D: NA
J: TRBJ1-3
V: TRBV3-1/TRBV3-2

DNA: TGTGCCAGCAGTCGCGAAAGGCTGGATACGCAGTATTTT
CDR3: CASSRERLDTQYF
size: NA
D: NA
J: TRBJ2-3
V: TRBV7-3

DNA: TGTGCCAGCAGTCGAGCAGGCGCACCTACAATGAACACTGAAGCTTTCTTT
CDR3: CASSRAGAPTMNTEAFF
size: NA
D: NA
J: TRBJ1-1
V: TRBV6-6

DNA: TGTGCCAGCAGCCTCGGGGGGACGACAGATACGCAGTATTTT
CDR3: CASSLGGTTDTQYF
size: NA
D: TRBD2
J: TRBJ2-3
V: TRBV11-2

DNA: TGTGCCAGTAGTACCTGGGACACCTCTTCACCCCTCCACTTT
CDR3: CASSTWDTSSPLHF
size: NA
D: NA
J: TRBJ1-6
V: TRBV19